What follows describes a single TCR beta chain. This sample was taken from a study of blood T cell repertoires in COVID-19. In the study's own analysis: For nucleated cells, counts were estimated from reference gene primer amplification. TCRdb keeps only in-frame clones here, not all; method: immunoSEQ multiplex PCR. From that table come the V and J calls and clone size; the DNA was used to work out D and trimming. The table includes 200,000 or so clones, 85% to 90% detected once. Per germline, CDR1 MNHEY and CDR2 SVGAGI. Between the trimmed V and J ends, which lost 1 base and 0 bases, there was a span of 12 bases. The CDR3 length is 16 residues.

The sample comprised PBMCs or T cells enriched from blood (not recorded which). The J gene is TRBJ1-1, the V gene TRBV6-5; TRBD1 is a possible D gene (6 bases). This clonotype was sampled from a woman aged 18-29 years in a cohort exposed to, infected with or recovered from COVID-19 (not recorded which). CDR3: CASSYLRQEMNTEAFF. Here the CDR3 DNA reads TGTGCCAGCAGTTACTTAAGACAGGAGATGAACACTGAAGCTTTCTTT.